What follows is one TCR beta chain and its context. This clone was detected only a few times. The target of this receptor is not known. Nothing much larger sits one base from this clone, and base qualities are not available. Counted from cysteine to phenylalanine, this CDR3 has 13 amino acids. Only the CDR3 DNA stays, 39 bases, in frame from base 1. V sheds 8 bases and J sheds 4 bases, leaving 12 bases between their ends. CDR1 and CDR2 (MGHDK, SYGVNS) derive from the germline V gene. TCRbeta CDR3 regions were amplified from genomic DNA using the immunoSEQ Assay, a bias-controlled multiplex PCR. The study's own analysis went as follows. Within the assay, amplification of reference gene primers was used to estimate how many nucleated cells each sample contained. To quantify the absolute abundance of each unique TCRbeta CDR3 rearrangement, sequence reads were collapsed and filtered. For each sample, productive Simpson clonality was calculated as the square root of Simpson's diversity index across productive rearrangements. What TCRdb holds here is the immuneACCESS table cut down to in-frame rearrangements. Part of the clones is not present; checked against another copy, under half of the missing clones reflect an unresolved V gene, and the others are unexplained. V, J and clone size reflect that table, while D and trimming were determined from the DNA. This sample gives 300,000 to 350,000 clones in total; roughly 86% of them show up just once. 8.9% of the sample comes from the top ten.

This record belongs to a study of blood T cell repertoires in COVID-19 (dated by TCRdb to the early 2020s). With respect to the entire study: The collaborator samples originated in the United States, Italy and Spain and spanned the acute and convalescent phases of COVID-19. The prospective study material was composed of cDNA or gDNA derived from T cells, B-cell-depleted T cells, or PBMCs. Subjects who had been exposed to COVID-19, were actively infected with it, or had recovered from it provided the deeply sampled blood TCRbeta repertoires that made up the dataset. The repertoires were released in a freely available public database intended as a resource for research on the immune response to SARS-CoV-2. The samples were drawn from two sources: the first 160 participants of the ongoing ImmuneRACE study, and 1,000 to 1,500 subjects contributed by 6 global collaborators. Sample metadata almost always included a de-identified subject ID, COVID-19 status, age in years and sex. Where available, HLA class I and class II types were taken from metadata supplied by the sample provider and were not determined by assay-based typing. Overall results and qualifications from the work: Clinical and demographic metadata were provided uncurated, with the amount varying by source and participant.

Enrolling through a virtual design, the prospective study's participants ranged in age from about 18 to 89 years and lived across roughly 23 United States geographic areas. Cohort assignment in the prospective study relied on participant-reported clinical history from a screening survey and a study questionnaire. ImmuneRACE Cohort 3 recovered participants were defined by two consecutive negative NP/OP PCR tests, healthcare professional clearance, or symptom resolution. Mobile phlebotomists in the prospective study collected whole blood, serum and a nasopharyngeal or oropharyngeal swab from every participant. Participants in the prospective study had the option to provide additional blood draws and questionnaires over a roughly two-month period. Before DNA extraction, prospective study blood samples were shipped either frozen or at room temperature.

Sequenced: PBMCs or T cells enriched from blood (not recorded which). The TCR was taken from a woman younger than 35 who had recovered from COVID-19. The chain was built from TRBV25-1 and TRBJ2-1; tentative D gene TRBD2, with 6 bases matching. The bases are TGTGCCAGCCAGGGACTTGATTACAATGAGCAGTTCTTC. Its translation is CASQGLDYNEQFF.